Following are 28 T cell receptor beta chains from one sample sequenced in a study of blood T cells in healthy people across ages. With a J-beta primer mix and a sample-barcoded 5' primer, a second PCR ran about 6 to 11 cycles. TCRdb reprocessed the 5' RACE reads with MiXCR, giving one entry per CDR3 protein. The sample lists about 1.4 million distinct CDR3 sequences, approximately 60% occurring once. Sequences were obtained from blood. Receptors originate from a man aged 18 to 30 in good health.

The chain is built from TRBV10-2 and TRBJ2-2, with D uncertain. With 7 bases removed from V and 9 bases from J, the gap between germline ends came to 12 bases. The germline gives CDR1 WSHSY, CDR2 SAAADI. This CDR3 is 12 amino acids long. CDR3 DNA: TGCGCCAGCACTGGGGATCTGAGGGAGCTGTTTTTT. Translated, it gives CASTGDLRELFF.

The chain carries TRBV12-3 or TRBV12-4 and TRBJ2-7; D possibly corresponds to TRBD2 (6 bases). V lost 6 bases and J lost 1, with 16 bases in between. The CDR3 spans 15 residues. The CDR3 sequence is CASSPYPGTSYEQYF. CDR3 DNA: TGTGCCAGCAGCCCCTACCCCGGGACTTCCTACGAGCAGTACTTC.

The chain employs TRBV12-3 or TRBV12-4 and TRBJ2-7, with TRBD2 identical over 10 bases. The CDR3 sequence is 15 residues long. Trimming at V came to 5 bases and at J to 0 bases, leaving 4 bases not matched to a gene. For the CDR3, the DNA is TGTGCCAGCAGTCCCAAGCGGGGGGGCTCCTACGAGCAGTACTTC. Protein product: CASSPKRGGSYEQYF.

The genes are TRBV4-2 and TRBJ2-1; a possible D gene is TRBD2 (6 bases). Germline V gene sequence: CDR1 LGHNA, CDR2 YNFKEQ. The CDR3 has 15 residues. V lost 5 bases to trimming and J lost 10 bases, with 21 bases between them. CDR3 sequence (DNA): TGTGCCAGCAGCGAAAACGCTTTAGGCGGGGACGAGCAGTTCTTC. It encodes CASSENALGGDEQFF.

This clonotype was seen more than once but under ten times. This rearrangement joins TRBV20-1 to TRBJ2-4, with a possible D match to TRBD2 (6 bases). CDR1 DFQATT and CDR2 SNEGSKA come from the germline V gene (reference sequence). Trimming removed 5 bases at V and 2 bases at J, with 16 bases between. The CDR3 covers 15 residues. The CDR3 DNA is TGCAGTGCTCCAGGGAGGATCGGATCCAAAAACATTCAGTACTTC. Encoded protein: CSAPGRIGSKNIQYF.

This rearrangement joins TRBV24-1 to TRBJ2-1; D not certain. V was shortened by 3 bases and J by 6 bases, with 11 bases between the two germline ends. The CDR3 is 14 amino acids. From germline, CDR1 is KGHDR and CDR2 SFDVKD. The CDR3 spells CATSDGWRGNEQFF. The CDR3 DNA reads as TGTGCCACCAGTGATGGGTGGCGAGGCAATGAGCAGTTCTTC.

In its sample, this clonotype was seen a few times. This sequence joins TRBV29-1 and TRBJ1-2, with 11 bases fitting TRBD1. The germline V gene encodes CDR1 SQVTM and CDR2 ANQGSEA. CDR3 length equals 14 residues. Unmatched junction bases numbered 9, after V lost 4 bases and J lost 8 bases. The CDR3 loop reads CSVVGGDRGNGYTF. The CDR3 DNA follows: TGCAGCGTTGTTGGAGGGGACAGGGGGAACGGCTACACCTTC.

The rearrangement joins TRBV6-2 or TRBV6-3 to TRBJ1-1; D ambiguous. V dropped 4 bases and J dropped 1 base, with 10 bases sitting between them. The length of the CDR3 is 14 residues. Germline values: CDR1 MNHEY, CDR2 SVGEGT. The CDR3 DNA is TGTGCCAGCAGTTTAGCAAACGAGAACACTGAAGCTTTCTTT. Encoded protein: CASSLANENTEAFF.

The chain has TRBV20-1 and TRBJ1-5; 7 bases are shared with TRBD1. Trimming took 3 bases from V and 1 from J; bases not matched to a gene: 12. The germline V gene encodes CDR1 DFQATT and CDR2 SNEGSKA (reference sequence). This CDR3 has 17 residues. CDR3 bases: TGCAGTGCTAGCGACAGGGCCTCTATATTGAGCAATCAGCCCCAGCATTTT. As protein: CSASDRASILSNQPQHF.

This clonotype was found once. The chain is built from TRBV7-2 and TRBJ2-3, with 7 bases matching TRBD2. The V gene's germline CDR1 is SGHTA and CDR2 FQGNSA. This CDR3 has 14 amino acids. J gave up 4 bases and V 6 bases, and 7 bases lay outside the gene matches. CDR3 loop: CASRILASADTQYF. The CDR3 bases are TGTGCCAGCAGGATACTAGCGAGCGCAGATACGCAGTATTTT.

V usage is TRBV27 and J usage is TRBJ2-3; D may be TRBD1 (7 bases). The CDR3 consists of 14 residues. V was shortened by 5 bases and J by 5 bases, with 14 bases between the two germline ends. Germline CDR1 is MNHEY and CDR2 is SMNVEV (reference sequence). The CDR3 here is CASSAQGTGDTQYF. In nucleotides, the CDR3 is TGTGCCAGCAGTGCACAGGGGACTGGAGATACGCAGTATTTT.

The chain combines TRBV5-1 with TRBJ2-7, with 7 bases matching TRBD1. Losses at the gene ends were 4 bases for V and 0 bases for J; bases not matched to a gene: 10. Germline loops: CDR1 SGHRS, CDR2 YFSETQ. This CDR3 is built from 16 residues. The CDR3 region has the DNA TGCGCCAGCAGCGATCCTGACAGGGAAAACTCCTACGAGCAGTACTTC. It is translated as CASSDPDRENSYEQYF.

This clonotype was found a few times. V usage is TRBV29-1 and J usage is TRBJ2-7; 15 nucleotides match TRBD2. This CDR3 region has 15 residues. V lost 4 bases, J lost 5 bases, and 6 bases stayed unmatched. The germline CDR1 and CDR2 sequences are SQVTM and ANQGSEA. This CDR3 reads CSVGRTSGRADEQYF. In DNA, the CDR3 is TGCAGCGTTGGCCGGACTAGCGGGAGGGCCGACGAGCAGTACTTC.

J is TRBJ2-1 and V is TRBV27, with unresolved D. The CDR3 covers 15 residues. V was pared by 0 bases and J by 6 bases, with 12 bases between. Germline CDR1 is MNHEY and CDR2 is SMNVEV (reference sequence). The CDR3 region is CASSLSTTEGNEQFF. The CDR3 DNA sequence: TGTGCCAGCAGTTTATCCACTACGGAAGGCAATGAGCAGTTCTTC.

The count of this clonotype is one. CDR3 sequence: CSARGTSGRQETQYF. CDR3 DNA: TGCAGTGCTAGAGGCACTAGCGGTAGACAAGAGACCCAGTACTTC. This chain joins TRBV20-1 and TRBJ2-5; 8 nucleotides agree with TRBD2. This CDR3 comprises 15 residues. CDR1 and CDR2 from the germline V gene are DFQATT and SNEGSKA (reference sequence). J lost 2 bases, V lost 1 base, and 6 bases had no gene match.

V is TRBV7-9 and J is TRBJ2-3; tentative D call: TRBD2 (5 bases). V dropped 4 bases and J dropped 1 base, with 12 bases sitting between them. Looked up from germline, CDR1 is SEHNR and CDR2 is FQNEAQ (reference sequence). The CDR3 extends over 15 amino acids. The CDR3 bases are TGTGCCAGCAGCTCCCGGCGGGCGGGCACAGATACGCAGTATTTT. Encoded protein: CASSSRRAGTDTQYF.

The chain couples TRBV4-1 to TRBJ1-2; D unresolved. Germline V gene lookup returns CDR1 MGHRA and CDR2 YSYEKL. Deletions cut 5 bases from V and 6 bases from J, with 7 bases between. The CDR3 totals 11 residues. This CDR3 reads CASSKGNGYTF. DNA of the CDR3: TGCGCCAGCAGCAAGGGAAATGGCTACACCTTC.

This chain uses TRBV6-5 with TRBJ2-2; 7 nucleotides align to TRBD2. The CDR3 loop spans 15 amino acids. The V and J ends lost 2 bases and 4 bases, in that order; junction bases with no gene match: 4. The V gene's germline CDR1 is MNHEY and CDR2 SVGAGI. CDR3 loop: CASSYQRGPTGELFF. DNA of the CDR3: TGTGCCAGCAGTTACCAGCGGGGTCCCACCGGGGAGCTGTTTTTT.

This chain connects TRBV7-6 to TRBJ1-1; D is possibly TRBD1 (5 bases). The CDR3 consists of 13 residues. V gave up 5 bases and J gave up 7 bases, with 14 bases separating them. Germline V gene sequence: CDR1 SGHVS, CDR2 FNYEAQ. CDR3 coding DNA: TGTGCCAGCAGCCTCGGGGCAGAAGGTGAAGCTTTCTTT. Residues: CASSLGAEGEAFF.

The chain couples TRBV29-1 to TRBJ2-1; 12 positions agree with TRBD2. The CDR3 has 15 residues. Germline CDR1 is SQVTM and CDR2 is ANQGSEA. J lost 8 bases, V lost 6 bases, and 11 bases had no gene match. CDR3 sequence reads: CSVPETSGRVYEQFF. CDR3 bases: TGCAGCGTCCCTGAGACTAGCGGGAGAGTCTATGAGCAGTTCTTC.

This clonotype has just a few counts. The genes are TRBV4-1 and TRBJ2-5, with 9 bases that match TRBD1. The DNA matches TRBJ2-7 better at its end, which makes the J call doubtful. Germline CDR1 is MGHRA and CDR2 is YSYEKL. The CDR3 runs 16 residues. As DNA, the CDR3 is TGCGCCAGCAGCCCACATGCCGGGACAGGGTCCTACGAGCAGTACTTC. It is translated as CASSPHAGTGSYEQYF.

This chain links TRBV20-1 with TRBJ2-7; D is unresolved. The CDR3 sequence is 12 residues long. The germline V gene has CDR1 DFQATT and CDR2 SNEGSKA (reference sequence). V lost 4 bases and J 0 bases, leaving 7 bases between the germline ends. CDR3: CSANEASYEQYF. CDR3 DNA sequence: TGCAGTGCTAACGAGGCCTCCTACGAGCAGTACTTC.

The chain is built from TRBV12-3 or TRBV12-4 and TRBJ1-2; TRBD1 aligns across 11 bases. V lost 2 bases and J lost 6; bases outside the gene matches: 5. This CDR3 has 15 amino acids. The CDR3 nucleotides read TGTGCCAGCAGTTTAAGGGGACAGGGGGTGCATGGCTACACCTTC. It codes for CASSLRGQGVHGYTF.

In DNA, the CDR3 is TGTGCCAGCAGTTTAGCCGGAAGGGGACCCAAAAACATTCAGTACTTC. It is translated as CASSLAGRGPKNIQYF. The chain couples TRBV12-3 or TRBV12-4 to TRBJ2-4, with D perhaps TRBD1 or TRBD2 (5 bases each). V was cut by 0 bases and J by 2 bases, with 11 bases left in between. The CDR3 sequence is 16 residues long.

The CDR3 DNA reads as TGCGCCAGCAGCCAGGTGGCTAGCGGGAGAGGTTACGAGCAGTACTTC. As protein: CASSQVASGRGYEQYF. The rearrangement uses TRBV4-1 and TRBJ2-7; 10 bases fit TRBD2. Losses at the gene ends were 3 bases for V and 4 bases for J; bases not matched to a gene: 9. This CDR3 contains 16 residues. CDR1 and CDR2 from the germline V gene are MGHRA and YSYEKL.

This chain uses TRBV6-2 or TRBV6-3 with TRBJ1-2, with no clear D. Between the trimmed V and J ends, which lost 0 bases and 7 bases, there was a span of 6 bases. CDR3 length equals 12 residues. CDR1 is MNHEY and CDR2 is SVGEGT in the germline V gene. CDR3 nucleotide sequence: TGTGCCAGCAGTTACTCGAGTGCTGGCTACACCTTC. This sequence encodes CASSYSSAGYTF.

V is TRBV27 and J is TRBJ1-6; D is possibly TRBD1 (5 bases). The V end lost 5 bases, the J end lost 9 bases, and 8 bases lay between the germline ends. Germline V gene data show CDR1 as MNHEY and CDR2 as SMNVEV (reference sequence). The CDR3 loop spans 12 amino acids. As DNA, the CDR3 is TGTGCCAGCAGTGACAGTGGTTCACCCCTCCACTTT. Protein product: CASSDSGSPLHF.

The chain combines TRBV6-4 with TRBJ1-2, with D perhaps matching TRBD1 (5 bases). The V end lost 3 bases, the J end lost 3 bases, and 8 bases lay between the germline ends. CDR1 is MRHNA and CDR2 is SNTAGT in the germline V gene. CDR3 size: 13 residues. CDR3 sequence reads: CASSDEGHYGYTF. For the CDR3, the DNA is TGTGCCAGCAGTGATGAGGGACACTATGGCTACACCTTC.